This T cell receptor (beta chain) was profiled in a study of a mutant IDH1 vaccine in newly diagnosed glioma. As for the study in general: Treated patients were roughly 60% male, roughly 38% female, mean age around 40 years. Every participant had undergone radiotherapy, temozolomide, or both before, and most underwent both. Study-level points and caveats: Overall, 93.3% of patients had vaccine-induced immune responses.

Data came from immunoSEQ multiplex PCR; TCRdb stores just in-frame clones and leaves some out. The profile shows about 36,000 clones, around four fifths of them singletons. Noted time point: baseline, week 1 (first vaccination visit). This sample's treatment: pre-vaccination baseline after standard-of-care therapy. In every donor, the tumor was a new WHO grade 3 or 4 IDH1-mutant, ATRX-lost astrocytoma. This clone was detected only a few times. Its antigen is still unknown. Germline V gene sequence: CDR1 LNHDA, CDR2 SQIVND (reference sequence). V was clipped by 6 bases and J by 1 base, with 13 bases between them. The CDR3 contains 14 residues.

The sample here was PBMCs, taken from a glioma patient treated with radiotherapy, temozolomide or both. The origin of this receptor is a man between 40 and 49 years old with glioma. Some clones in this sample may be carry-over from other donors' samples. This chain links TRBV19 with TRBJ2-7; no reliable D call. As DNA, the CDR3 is TGTGCCAGTAGCATTAGTACGGCATCCTACGAGCAGTACTTC. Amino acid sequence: CASSISTASYEQYF.